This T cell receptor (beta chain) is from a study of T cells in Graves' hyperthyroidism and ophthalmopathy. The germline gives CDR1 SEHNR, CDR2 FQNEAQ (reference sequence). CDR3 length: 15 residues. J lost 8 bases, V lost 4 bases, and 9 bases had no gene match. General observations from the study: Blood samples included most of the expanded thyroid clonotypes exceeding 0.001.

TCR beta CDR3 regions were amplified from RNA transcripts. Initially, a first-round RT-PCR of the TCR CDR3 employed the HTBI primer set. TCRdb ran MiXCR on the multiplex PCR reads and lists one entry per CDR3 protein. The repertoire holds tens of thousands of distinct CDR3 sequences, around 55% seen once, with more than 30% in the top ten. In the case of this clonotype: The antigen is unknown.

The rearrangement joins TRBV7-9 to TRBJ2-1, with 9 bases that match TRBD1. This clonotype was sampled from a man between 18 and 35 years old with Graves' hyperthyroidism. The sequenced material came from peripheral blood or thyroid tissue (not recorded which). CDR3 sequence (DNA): TGTGCCAGCAGCTCGGGACAGGGCCGTGTGGATGAGCAGTTCTTC. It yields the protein CASSSGQGRVDEQFF.